Listed below are T cell receptor beta chains from one sample, sequenced in a study of T-cell memory formation after mild COVID-19. TCRdb re-called the 5' RACE reads with MiXCR, one entry per CDR3 protein. The sample contains some 48,000 distinct CDR3 sequences, 27% of which appear only once. The source material was PBMCs or a T cell subset sorted from them (not recorded which). The source is a man aged 18 to 30 who had mild COVID-19 (a few samples of this study predate the infection). Cell type and time point are not known. The CDR3 runs from the conserved cysteine through the conserved F or W. A D gene is named only where the DNA matches it firmly. Size is omitted from some rows. Given values are once, few, many or a class for expanded clones.

clone size	V gene	J gene	D gene	CDR3 DNA	CDR3 protein
few	TRBV4-1	TRBJ2-7	TRBD1	TGCGCCAGCAGCCAGGGGGACAGGGCCCTCCACGAGCAGTACTTC	CASSQGDRALHEQYF
-	TRBV28	TRBJ2-5	TRBD1	TGTGCCAGCAGTAAATTCACAGGGGGCGTTCTGTTTGAGACCCAGTACTTC	CASSKFTGGVLFETQYF
-	TRBV10-3	TRBJ2-3	-	TGTGCCATCAAGGCCAGCTTAGATACGCAGTATTTT	CAIKASLDTQYF
-	TRBV5-5	TRBJ2-3	-	TGTGCCAGCAGCTTGTTCAGTTTGCGGGGGCTGACAGATACGCAGTATTTT	CASSLFSLRGLTDTQYF
-	TRBV7-3	TRBJ2-5	-	TGTGCCAGCAGCTTCGATTCCTCGGAGACCCAGTACTTC	CASSFDSSETQYF
-	TRBV23-1	TRBJ1-2	-	TGCGCCAGCAGTCAAGCCAGGAAGGTTATAGCTAACTATGGCTACACCTTC	CASSQARKVIANYGYTF
few	TRBV7-9	TRBJ2-6	-	TGTGCCAGCGCAGACAGCTCTGGGGCCAACGTCCTGACTTTC	CASADSSGANVLTF
-	TRBV29-1	TRBJ2-1	-	TGCAGCGCCGAACAGGGCTCGGGGTACAATGAGCAGTTCTTC	CSAEQGSGYNEQFF
-	TRBV5-4	TRBJ2-7	-	TGTGCCAGCAGCTTGGGGGACATCCCCTACGAGCAGTACTTC	CASSLGDIPYEQYF
-	TRBV4-1	TRBJ1-2	TRBD1	TGCGCCAGCAGCCTCCTACCCCAGACAGGGGGGAACTATGGCTACACCTTC	CASSLLPQTGGNYGYTF
few	TRBV7-8	TRBJ2-2	TRBD1	TGTGCCAGTGACGGGACAGGGCCTTCCCAAAACACCGGGGAGCTGTTTTTT	CASDGTGPSQNTGELFF
few	TRBV20-1	TRBJ1-5	-	TGCAGTGCGCAGACCGAGCCAGGCAATCAGCCCCAGCATTTT	CSAQTEPGNQPQHF
few	TRBV4-2	TRBJ2-5	TRBD2	TGTGCCAGCAGCCTCGAGCGGGGGGTGTGGGAGACCCAGTACTTC	CASSLERGVWETQYF
-	TRBV6-5	TRBJ1-6	-	TGTGCCAGCAGCGCTCCGGGACTTAATTCACCCCTCCACTTT	CASSAPGLNSPLHF
-	TRBV7-6	TRBJ2-1	-	TGTGCCAGCAGCTTAGCCGTAAATGAGCAGTTCTTC	CASSLAVNEQFF
few	TRBV20-1	TRBJ1-2	-	TGCAGTGGATACGGGGTTATTGGCTACACCTTC	CSGYGVIGYTF
few	TRBV6-5	TRBJ2-2	-	TGTGCCAGCAGTTATTTCCCCACGGGACCTTATTTCGGGGAGCTGTTTTTT	CASSYFPTGPYFGELFF
-	TRBV12-3/TRBV12-4	TRBJ1-1	-	TGTGCCAGCACCGTAGCGGGTGGGGGCACTGAAGCTTTCTTT	CASTVAGGGTEAFF
few	TRBV5-1	TRBJ2-2	-	-	CASSLFLAGGGEGELFFF
-	TRBV6-1	TRBJ2-7	-	TGTGCCAGCAGTGAAGTAGGAGAGCAGTACTTC	CASSEVGEQYF
-	TRBV13	TRBJ1-6	-	TGTGCCAGCAGCTTAGGACCCTCTGGGAATTCACCCCTCCACTTT	CASSLGPSGNSPLHF
-	TRBV7-8	TRBJ1-1	-	TGTGCCAGCAGCTTAGCGCGAGCGAACACTGAAGCTTTCTTT	CASSLARANTEAFF
few	TRBV14	TRBJ2-1	-	TGTGCCAGCAGCCAATTTTCTTCCAAGGGCTATGAGCAGTTCTTC	CASSQFSSKGYEQFF
-	TRBV9	TRBJ1-5	-	TGTGCCAGCAGCGTCGGCATGGGCAATCAGCCCCAGCATTTT	CASSVGMGNQPQHF
-	TRBV14	TRBJ2-6	TRBD1	TGTGCCAGCAGTTCGACAGGGATTGGGGCCAACGTCCTGACTTTC	CASSSTGIGANVLTF
-	TRBV7-9	TRBJ2-7	TRBD1	TGTGCCAGCAGCCCGGGACAGGTGTCCTACGAGCAGTACTTC	CASSPGQVSYEQYF
few	TRBV5-1	TRBJ1-1	TRBD1	TGCGCCAGCAGCTTGGCATGGACAGGGAACACTGAAGCTTTCTTT	CASSLAWTGNTEAFF
-	TRBV7-7	TRBJ2-5	TRBD1	TGTGCTAGCAGCCCGGGACAGGGGGGAATGGGGACCCAGTACTTC	CASSPGQGGMGTQYF
-	TRBV18	TRBJ2-5	-	TGTGCCAGCTCACCGACCGGGTACCAAGAGACCCAGTACTTC	CASSPTGYQETQYF
-	TRBV27	TRBJ2-2	-	TGTGCCAGCGGGCTGTTGGGACCAGGGGAGCTGTTTTTT	CASGLLGPGELFF
few	TRBV12-3/TRBV12-4	TRBJ2-7	-	TGTGCCAGCAGTCACACGGGATGGACCTACGAGCAGTACTTC	CASSHTGWTYEQYF
few	TRBV11-2	TRBJ2-1	-	TGTGCCAGCAGCTGGAGGTCGAATGAGCAGTTCTTC	CASSWRSNEQFF
many	TRBV6-4	TRBJ2-3	TRBD1	TGTGCCAGCAGTGAAGCAGGGGGCGCCCCAGATACGCAGTATTTT	CASSEAGGAPDTQYF
-	TRBV5-1	TRBJ1-2	-	TGCGCCAGCAGCCTCGGGACAATCTATGGCTACACCTTC	CASSLGTIYGYTF
few	TRBV9	TRBJ2-3	-	TGTGCCAGCAGCGTAGCCGGCGGGCAAGTCACAGATACGCAGTATTTT	CASSVAGGQVTDTQYF
-	TRBV27	TRBJ1-3	-	TGTGCCAGCGCTCCGGTGAGCTCTGGAAACACCATATATTTT	CASAPVSSGNTIYF
once	TRBV27	TRBJ2-7	TRBD2	TGTGCCAGCAGTCCCTTGGGGAGCGGGGGGGCCTACGAGCAGTACTTC	CASSPLGSGGAYEQYF
-	TRBV4-1	TRBJ1-6	-	TGCGCCAGCTGTGCCGCCGGGCAGTGTGAACTCGGTCCCCTCCACTTT	CASCAAGQCELGPLHF
-	TRBV7-9	TRBJ2-5	TRBD2	TGTGCCAGCAGCTTAGGGACTAGCGGGGAAACCCAAGAGACCCAGTACTTC	CASSLGTSGETQETQYF
many	TRBV7-9	TRBJ2-7	TRBD1	TGTGCCAGCAGCTTCCCGCGAACAGGGGGAGACGAGCAGTACTTC	CASSFPRTGGDEQYF
-	TRBV12-3/TRBV12-4	TRBJ2-5	TRBD1	TGTGCCAGCACGCTGGACAGGGAGATTCGAGAGACCCAGTACTTC	CASTLDREIRETQYF
few	TRBV6-5	TRBJ1-2	-	TGTGCCAGCAGTTACTCTCCTTACTATGGCTACACCTTC	CASSYSPYYGYTF
many	TRBV20-1	TRBJ1-6	-	TGCAGTGCTAGAGGCCACAGGGAGAATTCACCCCTCCACTTT	CSARGHRENSPLHF
few	TRBV11-2	TRBJ2-5	-	TGTGCCAGCAGCTTAGTCGTATGGGGAAGCCAAGAGACCCAGTACTTC	CASSLVVWGSQETQYF
few	TRBV7-9	TRBJ2-4	-	TGTGCCAGCAGCTACCCCATCGACCGAGACGACATTCAGTACTTC	CASSYPIDRDDIQYF
many	TRBV7-9	TRBJ2-7	-	TGTGCCAGCAGCTACCGACCCTACGAGCAGTACTTC	CASSYRPYEQYF
-	TRBV7-2	TRBJ2-3	-	TGTGCCAGCAGCCGATGGCTGGGTTTGGATACGCAGTATTTT	CASSRWLGLDTQYF
-	TRBV29-1	TRBJ2-1	-	TGCAGCGTTGTGGGGGGGGACAGTCGAAATGAGCAGTTCTTC	CSVVGGDSRNEQFF
few	TRBV12-3/TRBV12-4	TRBJ2-2	TRBD1	TGTGCCAGCAGGGTACTCCGGGACAGGGGGCGGACCGGGGAGCTGTTTTTT	CASRVLRDRGRTGELFF